A single sample is the source of the 4 T cell receptor beta chains below, sequenced in a study of blood T cell repertoires in COVID-19. Generated by immunoSEQ multiplex PCR, the TCRdb table keeps only in-frame clones and is missing some. The table includes tens of thousands of clones, roughly 82% detected once. Sequencing was performed on peripheral blood. These receptors came from a woman aged 60-70 years with acute or convalescent COVID-19.

The V gene is TRBV5-4, the J gene TRBJ1-1; tentatively, D is TRBD1 (6 bases). The CDR3 is made up of 15 amino acids. The germline V and J ends were trimmed by 4 bases and 4 bases, with 17 bases remaining between them. Germline CDR1 is SGHNT and CDR2 is YYREEE (reference sequence). CDR3 loop: CASSLSGDWSTEAFF. The CDR3 DNA reads TGTGCCAGCAGCCTTTCAGGGGATTGGAGCACTGAAGCTTTCTTT.

The chain recombines TRBV24-1 with TRBJ2-3, with 7 bases aligning to TRBD1. This CDR3 has 15 amino acids. J was trimmed by 2 bases and V by 3 bases; bases with no gene match: 4. CDR1 is KGHDR and CDR2 is SFDVKD in the germline V gene. The CDR3 spells CATSDIGTATDTQYF. In DNA form, the CDR3 reads TGTGCCACCAGTGATATAGGGACAGCCACAGATACGCAGTATTTT.

The chain carries TRBV5-5 and TRBJ1-4; D may be TRBD1 (5 bases). The CDR3 loop spans 15 amino acids. Germline CDR1 is SGHKS and CDR2 is YYEKEE (reference sequence). V was shortened by 2 bases and J by 3 bases, with 11 bases between the two germline ends. The chain's CDR3 is CASSFWQGANEKLFF. The CDR3 DNA reads as TGTGCCAGCAGCTTTTGGCAGGGCGCTAATGAAAAACTGTTTTTT.

The gene calls are TRBV11-2 and TRBJ1-2; weak D call: TRBD1 (5 bases). V was shortened by 5 bases and J by 4 bases, with 8 bases between the two germline ends. Germline V CDR1 and CDR2: SGHAT, FQNNGV. The CDR3 has 12 residues. The CDR3, as DNA: TGTGCCAGCAGCGGAGGGGTCTATGGCTACACCTTC. Translating it yields CASSGGVYGYTF.